The rows below give T cell receptor beta chains drawn from one sample of a study of T cell changes during pregnancy in multiple sclerosis. The data were produced by immunoSEQ multiplex PCR, yet TCRdb's version contains in-frame clones alone and is incomplete. Among 100,000 or so clones, around 93% were seen once, and the ten largest hold over 0.8%. The sample here was peripheral blood, taken before pregnancy. Source of these receptors: a female donor with multiple sclerosis, enrolled in a pregnancy study. The CDR3 runs from the conserved cysteine through the conserved F or W. D genes are given only for firm matches. A row's size may be missing; if present it is once, few, many or a size class.

clone_size	v_call	j_call	d_call	cdr3_nt	cdr3_aa
.	TRBV5-5	TRBJ2-1	.	TGTGCCAGCAGCTTGCCGCTAAGCGGATCGAACTCCTACAATGAGCAGTTCTTC	CASSLPLSGSNSYNEQFF
.	TRBV7-8	TRBJ2-1	.	TGTGCCAGCAGCTTAGGCATACTCCCGAGCTCCTACAATGAGCAGTTCTTC	CASSLGILPSSYNEQFF
once	TRBV27	TRBJ1-5	.	TGTGCCAGCAGTCGAGGGGACTCCTTGGGCCCCCAGCATTTT	CASSRGDSLGPQHF
.	TRBV29-1	TRBJ2-1	TRBD2	TGCAGCGTTGACTCCGGGAGGGCCAGCTGGGAGCAGTTCTTC	CSVDSGRASWEQFF
.	TRBV7-2	TRBJ1-5	TRBD1	TGTGCCAGCAGCCACAGGGGCAGGGGTGGGCCCCAGCATTTT	CASSHRGRGGPQHF
.	TRBV2	TRBJ1-5	.	TGTGCCAGCAGGGATAACAGGGCTACGAGCAATCAGCCCCAGCATTTT	CASRDNRATSNQPQHF
.	TRBV27	TRBJ2-3	.	TGTGCCAGCAGTTTACCGGCGGGTACGCAGTATTTT	CASSLPAGTQYF
.	TRBV5-6	TRBJ1-2	.	TGTGCCAGCAGCTTGGGACAGGAAGTCTATGGCTACACCTTC	CASSLGQEVYGYTF
.	TRBV9	TRBJ1-2	.	TGTGCCAGCAGCAGACGGGGAGGGGAGGCTAACTATGGCTACACCTTC	CASSRRGGEANYGYTF
.	TRBV5-1	TRBJ2-7	TRBD2	TGCGCCAGCAGCTTGGGGCCGGGAGGGCCGGGTGAGCAGTACTTC	CASSLGPGGPGEQYF
.	TRBV28	TRBJ1-4	.	TGTGCCAGCAGTTTAAGGGGGACTGAAAAACTGTTTTTT	CASSLRGTEKLFF
.	TRBV30	TRBJ1-5	TRBD1	TGTGCCTGGGCCGGGACAGGCAATCAGCCCCAGCATTTT	CAWAGTGNQPQHF
.	TRBV6-6	TRBJ1-1	TRBD1	TGTGCCAGCAGTCCAGGGGGTGGGATGAACACTGAAGCTTTCTTT	CASSPGGGMNTEAFF
.	TRBV4-1	TRBJ2-5	TRBD2	TGCGCCAGCAGCCCGCCGGGACTAGCGGAGACCCAGTACTTC	CASSPPGLAETQYF
.	TRBV11-2	TRBJ2-1	TRBD1	TGTGCCAGTGGTGCTTTGACAGGGATAAATGAGCAGTTCTTC	CASGALTGINEQFF
.	TRBV6-1	TRBJ1-2	.	TGTGCCAGCAGCTTACAGAATGGCTACACCTTC	CASSLQNGYTF
.	TRBV7-9	TRBJ1-1	.	TGTGCCAGCAGCTCTGCGACAGTAGAAGGTGAAGCTTTCTTT	CASSSATVEGEAFF
.	TRBV7-7	TRBJ1-1	.	TGTGCCAGCAGCTTACGGGAAAACACTGAAGCTTTCTTT	CASSLRENTEAFF
.	TRBV7-9	TRBJ1-2	TRBD1	TGTGCCAGCAGCTTAGAGGACAGGGCGGGTGGCTACACCTTC	CASSLEDRAGGYTF
few	TRBV7-2	TRBJ2-7	TRBD1	TGTGCCAGCAGCCCCAGGGGACAGAGCTCCTACGAGCAGTACTTC	CASSPRGQSSYEQYF
.	TRBV7-9	TRBJ2-1	TRBD2	TGTGCCAGCAGCTTACACCGTATCGGGGGGGATGAGCAGTTCTTC	CASSLHRIGGDEQFF
.	TRBV11-2	TRBJ1-2	TRBD1	TGTGCCAGCAGCATGTACAGGGGCGCTAACTATGGCTACACCTTC	CASSMYRGANYGYTF
few	TRBV7-2	TRBJ1-4	.	TGTGCCAGCAGCTTAGCGCAGGGGATCTTTCAGGAAAAACTGTTTTTT	CASSLAQGIFQEKLFF
.	TRBV6-5	TRBJ2-7	TRBD1	TGTGCCAGCAGTCCCGGGACAGGGGCCCCCTACGAGCAGTACTTC	CASSPGTGAPYEQYF
.	TRBV5-1	TRBJ2-2	.	TGCGCCAGCAGCCCACGGGGAGGAGTAGTTACCGGGGAGCTGTTTTTT	CASSPRGGVVTGELFF
.	TRBV19	TRBJ1-4	.	TGTGCCAGTAGGAACGGACACGACAATGAAAAACTGTTTTTT	CASRNGHDNEKLFF
.	TRBV7-6	TRBJ2-5	TRBD1	TGTGCCAGCAGCTTGGCGACAGGGGGTGGCCAAGAGACCCAGTACTTC	CASSLATGGGQETQYF
.	TRBV5-4	TRBJ1-1	.	TGTGCCAGCAGCTTTGATACTCGGGGAACTGAAGCTTTCTTT	CASSFDTRGTEAFF
.	TRBV18	TRBJ1-1	TRBD1	TGTGCCAGCTCACCAGCTGGCCCGGGACAGGGGATAAACACTGAAGCTTTCTTT	CASSPAGPGQGINTEAFF
.	TRBV13	TRBJ2-2	.	TGTGCCAGCAGCTTATCGCGTAGAAGCACCGGGGAGCTGTTTTTT	CASSLSRRSTGELFF
once	TRBV30	TRBJ2-3	TRBD2	TGTGCCTGTAAGCAGCGGGACCCCACAGATACGCAGTATTTT	CACKQRDPTDTQYF
.	TRBV6-5	TRBJ1-3	.	TGTGCCAGCACCATGGACCGCACGGGGAACACCATATATTTT	CASTMDRTGNTIYF
.	TRBV28	TRBJ2-7	TRBD1	TGTGCCAGCAGTTGGGGACAGAGTTACGAGCAGTACTTC	CASSWGQSYEQYF
once	TRBV2	TRBJ2-3	TRBD2	TGTGCCAGCAGTGAACGCCTAGCGGGCCTCACAGATACGCAGTATTTT	CASSERLAGLTDTQYF
.	TRBV7-2	TRBJ2-7	TRBD1	TGTGCCAGCAGCTTAGAGGGGAGGGGGACAGGGGGGTTCGAGCAGTACTTC	CASSLEGRGTGGFEQYF
.	TRBV12-5	TRBJ2-2	TRBD2	TGTGCTAGTGGTTTGGGACTAGCGGGAGCCGGGGAGCTGTTTTTT	CASGLGLAGAGELFF
.	TRBV27	TRBJ2-7	TRBD1	TGTGCCAGCAGCAGGGACAGCTCCTACGAGCAGTACTTC	CASSRDSSYEQYF
.	TRBV5-1	TRBJ1-1	TRBD1	TGCGCCAGCAGCTTGACCGGGACAGCGAACACTGAAGCTTTCTTT	CASSLTGTANTEAFF
.	TRBV5-1	TRBJ2-1	.	TGCGCCAGCAGCTTGGATGCGGGCCCATCCTACAATGAGCAGTTCTTC	CASSLDAGPSYNEQFF
.	TRBV15	TRBJ1-2	TRBD1	TGTGCCACCAGCAGGGGACAGGGGGGACCTCGGGGCTACACCTTC	CATSRGQGGPRGYTF
.	TRBV9	TRBJ2-1	.	TGTGCCAGCAGCGAGCCCGATGGTGAGCAGTTCTTC	CASSEPDGEQFF
.	TRBV28	TRBJ2-3	TRBD2	TGTGCCAGCAGTACCACCGGGGAACTAGCGGGCGGGCGTACGCAGTATTTT	CASSTTGELAGGRTQYF
.	TRBV11-2	TRBJ1-1	.	TGTGCCAGCAGCCCCGGGGGAAGAGCTTTCTTT	CASSPGGRAFF
.	TRBV4-3	TRBJ1-5	TRBD1	TGCGCCAGCAGCCAAGTCCGTTGGGGGACAGGGGAAACGAATCAGCCCCAGCATTTT	CASSQVRWGTGETNQPQHF
.	TRBV7-6	TRBJ1-5	TRBD1	TGTGCCAGCAGCTTATTACAGGGGAATCAGCCCCAGCATTTT	CASSLLQGNQPQHF
once	TRBV5-4	TRBJ2-7	TRBD2	TGTGCCAGCAGCCCCCGGACTAGCGGGAGGTACGAGCAGTACTTC	CASSPRTSGRYEQYF
.	TRBV6-1	TRBJ1-2	.	TGTGCCAGCAGTGAATGGGGGCGTCCTGGAGGCTACACCTTC	CASSEWGRPGGYTF
.	TRBV5-1	TRBJ1-1	.	TGCGCCAGCAGCTATCTTTCGGGGAACACTGAAGCTTTCTTT	CASSYLSGNTEAFF
once	TRBV2	TRBJ2-5	TRBD2	TGTGCCAGCAGACCAAAGGGTCTAGCGGGAGCGCGTCTGTACTTC	CASRPKGLAGARLYF
.	TRBV19	TRBJ2-5	.	TGTGCCAGCCGTAATCGGAGAGACGAGACCCAGTACTTC	CASRNRRDETQYF
.	TRBV6-4	TRBJ2-3	.	TGTGCCAGCAGTAAACGGTTAACCTCAGATACGCAGTATTTT	CASSKRLTSDTQYF
.	TRBV9	TRBJ1-1	.	TGTGCCAGCAGCGCGACGGGTGTGATCACTGAAGCTTTCTTT	CASSATGVITEAFF
.	TRBV11-2	TRBJ2-2	TRBD1	TGTGCCAGCAGCTTGGCTACAGGGGGTGGAACCGGGGAGCTGTTTTTT	CASSLATGGGTGELFF
.	TRBV7-8	TRBJ1-4	TRBD1	TGTGCCAGCAGCTTAGAGGGACAGCCTAATGAAAAACTGTTTTTT	CASSLEGQPNEKLFF